The 25 T cell receptor beta chains reported below all come from one sample, sequenced in a study of cytomegalovirus exposure and HLA in healthy donors. Primers for the PCR totalled 60 Vbeta and 13 Jbeta. Data came from immunoSEQ multiplex PCR; TCRdb stores just in-frame clones and leaves some out. This table has about 100,000 clones, roughly 84% appearing once. The sequencing sample was made of PBMCs. The receptor set was obtained from a woman aged 18-29 years in good health and CMV-seronegative.

The CDR3 protein is CASSKETPNNEQFF. The CDR3 DNA is TGTGCCAGCAGCAAAGAGACACCTAACAATGAGCAGTTCTTC. The chain recombines TRBV21-1 with TRBJ2-1; the table's TRBD1 call for D was not verified on the DNA. TRBV21-1 is a pseudogene locus. This CDR3 is built from 14 residues.

The chain recombines TRBV16 with TRBJ2-4; D is unresolved. Germline assignment: CDR1 KGHSY and CDR2 FQNENV. This CDR3 spans 15 amino acids. V was cut by 0 bases and J by 0 bases, with 6 bases left in between. CDR3 DNA sequence: TGTGCCAGCAGCCAATCCCCAGTAGCCAAAAACATTCAGTACTTC. Residues: CASSQSPVAKNIQYF.

The chain employs TRBV28 and TRBJ1-2, with 7 bases identical to TRBD1. V trimming: 1 base; J trimming: 4 bases; junction bases outside the gene matches: 3. In germline, CDR1 is MDHEN, CDR2 SYDVKM. The CDR3 consists of 14 residues. As DNA, the CDR3 is TGTGCCAGCAGTTTATCGGACAGGAGCTATGGCTACACCTTC. This sequence encodes CASSLSDRSYGYTF.

This chain uses TRBV28 with TRBJ2-4; tentative D call: TRBD2 (5 bases). V lost 1 base, J lost 5 bases, and 9 bases lay in between. This CDR3 is 14 amino acids long. Germline V lookup: CDR1 MDHEN, CDR2 SYDVKM. Here the CDR3 reads CASSLSSFQNIQYF. The DNA for the CDR3 is TGTGCCAGCAGTTTATCTAGCTTCCAAAACATTCAGTACTTC.

In DNA form, the CDR3 reads TGTGCCAGCAGTGAAGGCGGTAGCACAGATACGCAGTATTTT. Translating gives CASSEGGSTDTQYF. The J gene is TRBJ2-3, the V gene TRBV6-4; D unclear. Germline-derived CDR1 and CDR2 are MRHNA and SNTAGT. The CDR3 is 14 residues long. Trimming took 3 bases from V and 0 from J, leaving 7 bases between them.

Of note for this clone: One junction end does not reproduce the germline sequence, and a read error may be involved. The V gene is TRBV6-4, the J gene TRBJ2-4; weak D call: TRBD1 (6 bases). Germline V CDR1 and CDR2: MRHNA, SNTAGT. This CDR3 contains 19 residues. CDR3 in amino acids: CASSGTRDISSIARNIQYF. The CDR3 DNA is TGTGCCAGCAGTGGGACTCGGGACATTTCCTCTATAGCCAGAAACATTCAGTACTTC.

The rearrangement joins TRBV2 to TRBJ1-5; 8 bases fit TRBD1. V was clipped by 7 bases and J by 5 bases; unmatched bases: 7. The germline gives CDR1 SNHLY, CDR2 FYNNEI. The CDR3 runs to 14 residues. CDR3 bases: TGTGCCAGCACCCTGGGGACAGGATATCAGCCCCAGCATTTT. Its protein is CASTLGTGYQPQHF.

The chain's CDR3 is CASSSQAGGGNGYTF. DNA for the CDR3: TGTGCCAGCAGCTCTCAGGCTGGAGGGGGCAATGGCTACACCTTC. This chain joins TRBV7-8 and TRBJ1-2, with TRBD1 matching over 7 bases. Germline V gene sequence: CDR1 SGHVS, CDR2 FQNEAQ. Trimming cost V 4 bases and J 6 bases; bases outside gene matches: 11. The CDR3 is 15 residues long.

This rearrangement joins TRBV7-2 to TRBJ2-3, with D perhaps matching TRBD2 (5 bases). The CDR3 runs to 12 residues. The germline V gene encodes CDR1 SGHTA and CDR2 FQGNSA. V dropped 7 bases and J dropped 3 bases, with 8 bases sitting between them. As DNA, the CDR3 is TGTGCCAGCACCCGGGGTACAGATACGCAGTATTTT. The encoded protein is CASTRGTDTQYF.

The chain joins TRBV27 to TRBJ2-7, with 13 bases lining up with TRBD2. V trimming: 7 bases; J trimming: 2 bases; junction bases outside the gene matches: 5. The CDR3 has 15 residues. Germline V gene sequence: CDR1 MNHEY, CDR2 SMNVEV (reference sequence). The DNA of the CDR3 is TGTGCCAGCATTGCCGGGACTAGCGGGACCTACGAGCAGTACTTC. Residues: CASIAGTSGTYEQYF.

The chain carries TRBV4-3 and TRBJ2-7, with 7 positions matching TRBD1. This CDR3 has 15 residues. Germline CDR1 LGHNA, CDR2 YSLEER. J lost 3 bases, V lost 2 bases, and 7 bases had no gene match. CDR3 bases: TGCGCCAGCAGCCAATTACTGGACAGGAACTACGAGCAGTACTTC. Protein product: CASSQLLDRNYEQYF.

This sequence joins TRBV30 and TRBJ2-7; D possibly corresponds to TRBD1 (6 bases). The ends were cut back, 8 bases at V and 3 bases at J, with 11 bases in the middle. The germline CDR1 and CDR2 sequences are GTSNPN and SVGIG (reference sequence). This CDR3 region has 11 residues. This CDR3 reads CAGYRDYEQYF. CDR3 bases: TGTGCCGGGTACAGGGACTACGAGCAGTACTTC.

This clone was picked up one time. The chain is built from TRBV15 and TRBJ2-5; no clear D gene. The CDR3 is 13 residues long. In germline, CDR1 is LNHNV, CDR2 YYDKDF (reference sequence). The V end was cut by 1 base, the J end by 2 bases, with 5 bases between. The CDR3: CATSRGRQETQYF. CDR3 nucleotide sequence: TGTGCCACCAGCAGAGGCAGGCAAGAGACCCAGTACTTC. The whole variable domain, filled in from reference TRBV15 and TRBJ2-5, reads DAMVIQNPRYQVTQFGKPVTLSCSQTLNHNVMYWYQQKSSQAPKLLFHYYDKDFNNEADTPDNFQSRRPNTSFCFLDIRSPGLGDTAMYLCATSRGRQETQYFGPGTRLLVL.

The chain has TRBV5-1 and TRBJ2-5, with 8 positions matching TRBD1. CDR1 SGHRS and CDR2 YFSETQ come from the germline V gene. The CDR3 loop spans 14 amino acids. Trimming took 6 bases from V and 5 from J; bases not matched to a gene: 9. CDR3 residues: CASTDRGERETQYF. The DNA for the CDR3 is TGCGCCAGCACCGACAGGGGAGAGAGGGAGACCCAGTACTTC.

V and J are TRBV10-2 and TRBJ1-1, with D unresolved. CDR3 length: 11 amino acids. Trimming cost V 10 bases and J 6 bases, with 12 bases left between them. Germline V gene data show CDR1 as WSHSY and CDR2 as SAAADI. CDR3 in DNA: TGCGCCAACCTCAACGGGGCTGAAGCTTTCTTT. This translates into CANLNGAEAFF.

V is TRBV28 and J is TRBJ1-6, with TRBD1 matching 7 bases. This CDR3 has 16 amino acids. Losses at the gene ends were 4 bases for V and 9 bases for J; bases not matched to a gene: 12. Germline loops: CDR1 MDHEN, CDR2 SYDVKM. The CDR3 loop reads CASSSSDRAGSSPLHF. The DNA for the CDR3 is TGTGCCAGCAGTTCCTCCGACAGGGCAGGGAGTTCACCCCTCCACTTT.

The chain links TRBV11-2 to TRBJ2-7, with D tentatively TRBD2 (5 bases). CDR1 is SGHAT, CDR2 FQNNGV, per germline. V dropped 4 bases and J dropped 5 bases, with 6 bases sitting between them. The CDR3 consists of 11 residues. CDR3 nucleotide sequence: TGTGCCAGCAGCTACGGGGACGAGCAGTACTTC. Its protein is CASSYGDEQYF.

About this clone: One end of the junction does not line up with germline, which may come from a read error. V and J are TRBV5-4 and TRBJ2-1; the D is unclear. CDR3 length: 12 amino acids. CDR1 and CDR2 (germline): SGHNT, YYREEE (reference sequence). The CDR3 region has the DNA TGTGCCAGCAGCCCTAGTACAAATGAGCGGTTCTTC. This sequence encodes CASSPSTNERFF.

V and J are TRBV6-1 and TRBJ2-3; TRBD2 aligns across 7 bases. Trimming at V came to 2 bases and at J to 1 base, leaving 6 bases not matched to a gene. The CDR3 is 16 residues long. From germline, CDR1 is MNHNS and CDR2 SASEGT. The DNA for the CDR3 is TGTGCCAGCAGTGAATGGCGGGAGCTGCGCACAGATACGCAGTATTTT. Encoded protein: CASSEWRELRTDTQYF.

V usage is TRBV2 and J usage is TRBJ2-3; TRBD1 aligns across 9 bases. J was trimmed by 6 bases and V by 6 bases; bases with no gene match: 10. The CDR3 consists of 15 residues. Germline lookup yields CDR1 SNHLY and CDR2 FYNNEI. The CDR3 nucleotides read TGTGCCAGCAGCGCCGGGACAGGGAGTATCGATACGCAGTATTTT. It translates to CASSAGTGSIDTQYF.

This clone was counted a few times. V and J are TRBV19 and TRBJ2-7; 7 bases line up with TRBD2. The trim removed 5 bases at V and 3 bases at J, leaving 7 bases unmatched. The CDR3 length is 14 residues. Germline assignment: CDR1 LNHDA and CDR2 SQIVND (reference sequence). The CDR3 nucleotides are TGTGCCAGTAGTGCGATCGGGGGGAACTACGAGCAGTACTTC. It encodes CASSAIGGNYEQYF.

The CDR3 spells CASSLAPRGTDTQYF. In DNA, the CDR3 is TGTGCCAGCAGCTTAGCCCCCCGGGGCACAGATACGCAGTATTTT. The V gene is TRBV11-2, the J gene TRBJ2-3; D is unclear. CDR1 is SGHAT and CDR2 is FQNNGV in the germline V gene. The CDR3 totals 15 residues. V was pared by 1 base and J by 1 base, with 9 bases between.

The V call is TRBV28, the J call TRBJ1-5; no reliable D call. The CDR3 runs to 12 residues. Trimming cost V 8 bases and J 6 bases, with 11 bases left between them. The germline V gene has CDR1 MDHEN and CDR2 SYDVKM. This CDR3 reads CASSGRAQPQHF. The CDR3 DNA reads as TGTGCCAGCTCCGGGCGGGCTCAGCCCCAGCATTTT.

As for this clone: The same CDR3 is also encoded by other DNA sequences in this sample. The chain is built from TRBV28 and TRBJ2-7; 9 bases align to TRBD1. V lost 6 bases and J lost 1; bases outside the gene matches: 7. Germline values: CDR1 MDHEN, CDR2 SYDVKM. The CDR3 has 15 amino acids. As DNA, the CDR3 is TGTGCCAGCAGCCCTCCGACAGGGGGATCCTACGAGCAGTACTTC. Its translation is CASSPPTGGSYEQYF.

The chain uses TRBV29-1 and TRBJ1-2; a weak D match, TRBD1 (5 bases). The germline V and J ends were trimmed by 6 bases and 4 bases, with 15 bases remaining between them. The length of the CDR3 is 13 residues. Germline CDR1 SQVTM, CDR2 ANQGSEA. The DNA of the CDR3 is TGCAGCGTCTCGTTGGGGGGTTCCTATGGCTACACCTTC. Its translation: CSVSLGGSYGYTF.